This entry lists 3 T cell receptor beta chains sequenced from one sample in a study of T and B cells in COVID-19 patients. From blood, about 220-500 ng of genomic DNA served as TRB template. BIOMED2 TRB-A/B primer pools were used in multiplex TRB PCR. TCRdb re-called the multiplex PCR reads with MiXCR, one entry per CDR3 protein. The table shows more than 20,000 distinct CDR3 sequences, with over 25% occurring only once. The sample taken for sequencing was blood. These receptors all stem from a human donor who had recovered from COVID-19.

This clonotype was seen more than once but under ten times. The chain is built from TRBV11-2 and TRBJ2-1, with TRBD2 matching 9 bases. Germline CDR1 SGHAT, CDR2 FQNNGV. V gave up 5 bases and J gave up 4 bases; unmatched junction bases: 9. The CDR3 covers 16 residues. This CDR3 reads CASSPPGGRGYNEQFF. For the CDR3, the DNA is TGTGCCAGCAGCCCCCCGGGCGGGAGGGGGTACAATGAGCAGTTCTTC.

CDR3 DNA: TGTGCCAGCAGTTACTCGCCGGGGACCAATTCACCCCTCCACTTT. Amino acid sequence: CASSYSPGTNSPLHF. The chain uses TRBV6-5 and TRBJ1-6, with D perhaps matching TRBD1 (5 bases). Germline assignment: CDR1 MNHEY and CDR2 SVGAGI. Trimming shortened V by 0 bases and J by 7 bases, and 10 bases separated the two germline ends. This CDR3 is built from 15 residues.

This clonotype was seen more than once but under ten times. The V gene is TRBV5-4, the J gene TRBJ1-6; the D is unclear. V lost 3 bases and J lost 7, with 5 bases in between. The CDR3 extends over 12 amino acids. The V gene's germline CDR1 is SGHNT and CDR2 YYREEE (reference sequence). In DNA form, the CDR3 reads TGTGCCAGCAGCTCCACCAATTCACCCCTCCACTTT. It codes for CASSSTNSPLHF.